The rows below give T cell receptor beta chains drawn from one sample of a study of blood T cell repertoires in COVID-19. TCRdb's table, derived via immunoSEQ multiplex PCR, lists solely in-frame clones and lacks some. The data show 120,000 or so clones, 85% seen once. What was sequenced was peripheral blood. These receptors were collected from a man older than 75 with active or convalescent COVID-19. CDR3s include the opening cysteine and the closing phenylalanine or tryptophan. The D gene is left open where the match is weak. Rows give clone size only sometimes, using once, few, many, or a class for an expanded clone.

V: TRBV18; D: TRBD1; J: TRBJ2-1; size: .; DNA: TGTGCCAGCTCACCGGCAGGGGGCTCAGGTAACAATGAGCAGTTCTTC; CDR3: CASSPAGGSGNNEQFF
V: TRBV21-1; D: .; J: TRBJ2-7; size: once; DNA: TGTGCCAGCAGCAAAAGCGGGGACAGGGGTGGATACGAGCAGTACTTC; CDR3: CASSKSGDRGGYEQYF
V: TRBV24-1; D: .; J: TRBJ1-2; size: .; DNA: TGTGCCACCAGTGATCAAGATACCGGGGGCTATGGCTACACCTTC; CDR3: CATSDQDTGGYGYTF
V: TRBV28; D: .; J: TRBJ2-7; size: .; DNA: TGTGCCAGCAGTTTAGGCGGATACTCCTACGAGCAGTACTTC; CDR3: CASSLGGYSYEQYF
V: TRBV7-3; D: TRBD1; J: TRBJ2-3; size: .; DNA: TGTGCCAGCAGCTTGGACAGGACAGATACGCAGTATTTT; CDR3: CASSLDRTDTQYF
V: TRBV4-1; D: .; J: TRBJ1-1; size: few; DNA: TGCGCCAGCAGCCAAGTGGGTAATGGGGCTAGCACTGAAGCTTTCTTT; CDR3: CASSQVGNGASTEAFF
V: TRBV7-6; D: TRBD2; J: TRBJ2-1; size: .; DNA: TGTGCCAGCAGCTTAGGGTCGACTAGCGGGAGTTTCAATGAGCAGTTCTTC; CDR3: CASSLGSTSGSFNEQFF
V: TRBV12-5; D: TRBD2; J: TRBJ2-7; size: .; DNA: TGTGCTAGTGGTTTGGACTTAGCGGGAGGGTTGAACGAGCAGTACTTC; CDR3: CASGLDLAGGLNEQYF
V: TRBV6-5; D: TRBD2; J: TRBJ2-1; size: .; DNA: TGTGCCAGCAGGTCTAGCGGGGGAACTTACAATGAGCAGTTCTTC; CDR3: CASRSSGGTYNEQFF
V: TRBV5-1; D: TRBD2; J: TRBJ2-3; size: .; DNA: TGCGCCAGCAGCTTTAGCGGGGGGCGGGGCACAGATACGCAGTATTTT; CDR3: CASSFSGGRGTDTQYF
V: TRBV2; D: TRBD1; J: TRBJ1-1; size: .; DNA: TGTGCCAGCAGTATCACAGGGGCGAACACTGAAGCTTTCTTT; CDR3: CASSITGANTEAFF
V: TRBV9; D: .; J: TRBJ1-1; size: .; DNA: TGTGCCAGCAGCCCCTCAGGAACGAACACTGAAGCTTTCTTT; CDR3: CASSPSGTNTEAFF
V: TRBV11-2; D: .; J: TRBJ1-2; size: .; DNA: TGTGCCAGCAGCTCTCAGGTGCATGCGTGCACCTTC; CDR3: CASSSQVHACTF
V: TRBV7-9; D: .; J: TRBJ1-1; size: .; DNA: TGTGCCAGCAGCTTTAGGCAGGGGCTCAAAGCTTTCTTT; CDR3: CASSFRQGLKAFF
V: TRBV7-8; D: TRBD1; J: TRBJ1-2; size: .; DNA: TGTGCCAGCAGCCCCCAGGGGGCGATCTATGGCTACACCTTC; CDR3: CASSPQGAIYGYTF
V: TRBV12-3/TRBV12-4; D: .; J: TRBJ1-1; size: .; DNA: TGTGCCAGCAGTTTTCAGGGAACCACTGAAGCTTTCTTT; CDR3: CASSFQGTTEAFF
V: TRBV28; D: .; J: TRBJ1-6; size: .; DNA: TGTGCCAGCAGTAGGGAGAGCTCCTATAATTCACCCCTCCACTTT; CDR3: CASSRESSYNSPLHF
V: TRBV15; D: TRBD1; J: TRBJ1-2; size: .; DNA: TGTGCCACCAGCAGGGACAGGGGGCGAAATATCAACTATGGCTACACCTTC; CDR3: CATSRDRGRNINYGYTF